A single T cell receptor beta chain is shown here with its context. Given a much more abundant clone one base away, this may be a read error. This specimen belongs to a study of molecular identifiers for immune sequencing clone quantification. One entry per CDR3 protein results from TCRdb running MiXCR on the PCR reads. The sample holds fewer than 45,000 distinct CDR3 sequences; around 18% are singletons and the top ten take about 6.6%. This receptor was taken from a human donor in good health. Some libraries in this study had Jurkat cell RNA spiked in. Sequences were obtained from naive CD8+ T cells from blood, with Jurkat cell RNA spiked in. Subset defined: FACS-sorted CD8+CD4-CCR7+CD45RA+ naive T cells.

The CDR3: CASSSPGTSVDEQLF. The CDR3, as DNA: TGTGCCAGCAGCAGCCCCGGGACTAGCGTCGATGAGCAGCTCTTC. This sequence joins TRBV7-8 and TRBJ2-1, with TRBD2 identical over 10 bases. Germline V gives CDR1 SGHVS, CDR2 FQNEAQ. CDR3 size: 15 residues. Full variable domain (rest looked up from reference TRBV7-8 and TRBJ2-1): GAGVSQSPRYKVAKRGQDVALRCDPISGHVSLFWYQQALGQGPEFLTYFQNEAQLDKSGLPSDRFFAERPEGSVSTLKIQRTQQEDSAVYLCASSSPGTSVDEQLFGPGTRLTVL.